This T cell receptor beta chain derives from a study of cytomegalovirus exposure and HLA in healthy donors. PCR amplification relied on 60 Vbeta primers (plus 13 Jbeta primers). Produced via immunoSEQ multiplex PCR; TCRdb's table is partial and in-frame only. The top ten hold roughly 7.1% of the sample, which has about 160,000 clones, roughly three quarters seen once. CDR1 and CDR2 (germline): LNHDA, SQIVND (reference sequence). The CDR3 loop spans 15 amino acids. Trimming took off 6 bases at V and 2 bases at J, with 14 bases between the two ends. This clone was seen more than once but under ten times.

Sequenced material: PBMCs. This sequence was found in a man aged 40-49 years in good health and CMV-seropositive. This chain links TRBV19 with TRBJ1-3; possibly TRBD1 for D (6 bases). The DNA for the CDR3 is TGTGCCAGTAGCCAAAACACAGGGACTGGAAACACCATATATTTT. It yields the protein CASSQNTGTGNTIYF.